This T cell receptor beta chain was profiled in a study of cytomegalovirus exposure and HLA in healthy donors. The junction had 7 bases not matched to a gene; V was cut back by 4 bases and J by 0 bases. Germline values: CDR1 ENHRY, CDR2 SYGVKD. The CDR3 length is 17 residues. The PCR ran on 60 Vbeta and 13 Jbeta primers. Using immunoSEQ multiplex PCR, the repertoire was profiled, and TCRdb retains in-frame clones only, with some absent. The top ten hold approximately 1.5% of the sample, which has around 140,000 clones, 70% to 85% seen once. Sequencing input: PBMCs. The source of this sequence is a man under 40 in good health and CMV-seropositive. This chain uses TRBV10-3 with TRBJ1-5; 9 bases map to TRBD1. CDR3 bases: TGTGCCATCAGTGTCACAGGGGGCTCGTCTAGCAATCAGCCCCAGCATTTT. Its protein is CAISVTGGSSSNQPQHF.